This TCR beta chain was obtained from a study of CD8 T cells in Susac syndrome. Study context: Within the sequenced group of Susac syndrome patients, over 5 showed active disease and roughly eight were in remission. Blood was drawn from Susac syndrome patients while they were therapy-naive, on corticosteroids, or on intravenous immunoglobulin alone.

RNA, at 0.5 to 1 ug, was reverse transcribed with random hexamers. Each CDR3 protein gets one entry after TCRdb re-called the immunoSEQ multiplex PCR reads with MiXCR. The sample shows over 150,000 distinct CDR3 sequences, more than 95% of them seen only once. This clonotype occurred a few times. Sequencing targeted TCR beta in T cells from blood (CD8+ and CD4+). V lost 4 bases and J 5 bases, leaving 12 bases between the germline ends. Germline V gene sequence: CDR1 SGHNT, CDR2 YYREEE (reference sequence). This CDR3 has 13 amino acids. Material for sequencing was CD4+ T cells from PBMCs. The source is a human donor with Susac syndrome. The chain links TRBV5-4 to TRBJ2-5, with D possibly TRBD1 on 6 matching bases. The CDR3 bases are TGTGCCAGCAGCCACGTCGACAGGGAGACCCAGTACTTC. It yields the protein CASSHVDRETQYF. The full variable domain, completed using reference TRBV5-4 and TRBJ2-5, is ETGVTQSPTHLIKTRGQQVTLRCSSQSGHNTVSWYQQALGQGPQFIFQYYREEENGRGNFPPRFSGLQFPNYSSELNVNALELDDSALYLCASSHVDRETQYFGPGTRLLVL.